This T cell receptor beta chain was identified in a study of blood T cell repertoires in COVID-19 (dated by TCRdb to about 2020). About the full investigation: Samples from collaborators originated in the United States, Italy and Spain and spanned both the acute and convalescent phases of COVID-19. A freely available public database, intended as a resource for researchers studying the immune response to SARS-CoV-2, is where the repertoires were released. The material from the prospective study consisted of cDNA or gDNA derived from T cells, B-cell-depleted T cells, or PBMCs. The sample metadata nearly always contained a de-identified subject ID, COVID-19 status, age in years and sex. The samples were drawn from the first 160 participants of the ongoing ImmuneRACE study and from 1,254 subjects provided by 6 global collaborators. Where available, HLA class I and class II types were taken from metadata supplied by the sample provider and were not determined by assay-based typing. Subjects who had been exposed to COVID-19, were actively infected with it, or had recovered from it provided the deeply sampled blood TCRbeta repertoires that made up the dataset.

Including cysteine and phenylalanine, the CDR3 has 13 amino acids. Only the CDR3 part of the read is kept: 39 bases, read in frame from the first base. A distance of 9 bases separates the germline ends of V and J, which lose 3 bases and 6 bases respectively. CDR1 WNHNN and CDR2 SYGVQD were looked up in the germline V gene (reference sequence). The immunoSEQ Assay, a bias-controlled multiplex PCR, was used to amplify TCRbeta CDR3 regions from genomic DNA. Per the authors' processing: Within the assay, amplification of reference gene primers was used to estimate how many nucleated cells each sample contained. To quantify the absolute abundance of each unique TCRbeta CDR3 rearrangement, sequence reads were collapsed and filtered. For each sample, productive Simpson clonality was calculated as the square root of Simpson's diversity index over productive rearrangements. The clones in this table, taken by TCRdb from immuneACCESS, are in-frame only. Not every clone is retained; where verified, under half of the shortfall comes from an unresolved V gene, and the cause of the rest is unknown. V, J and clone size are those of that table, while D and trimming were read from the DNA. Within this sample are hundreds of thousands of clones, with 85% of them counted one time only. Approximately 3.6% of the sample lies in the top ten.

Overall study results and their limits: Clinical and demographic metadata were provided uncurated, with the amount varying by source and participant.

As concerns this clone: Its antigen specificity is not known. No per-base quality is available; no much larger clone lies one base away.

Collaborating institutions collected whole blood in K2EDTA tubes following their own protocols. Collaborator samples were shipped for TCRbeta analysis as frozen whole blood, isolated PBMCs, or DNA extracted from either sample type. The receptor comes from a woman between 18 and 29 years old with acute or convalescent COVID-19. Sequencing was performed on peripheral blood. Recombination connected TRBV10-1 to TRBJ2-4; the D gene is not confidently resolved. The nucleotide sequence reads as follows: TGCGCCAGCAGTGAATCACAGCTAAACATTCAGTACTTC. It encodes CASSESQLNIQYF.